The entry that follows covers one TCR beta chain sequence. The data were taken from a study of blood T cell repertoires in COVID-19. Looking at the study overall: Samples representing acute and convalescent COVID-19 were sourced from the United States, Italy and Spain. PBMCs, B-cell-depleted T cells, or T cells provided the cDNA or gDNA that made up the material.

In the authors' workflow: Amplification from reference gene primers served as the basis for estimated nucleated cell counts. This table comes from immunoSEQ multiplex PCR, and its TCRdb copy is limited to in-frame clones, with some not included. V and J calls and clone size are those listed in that table; D and trimming were worked out from the DNA. The sample carries approximately 120,000 clones, roughly 91% recorded once. Source material: peripheral blood. The TCR comes from a human donor in a cohort sampled during active COVID-19.

CDR3 bases: TGTGCCACCGGTGGGCGGGATCAGCCCCAGCATTTT. Protein: CATGGRDQPQHF. The chain joins TRBV15 to TRBJ1-5, with D unclear. V was cut by 8 bases and J by 5 bases, with 10 bases left in between. The CDR3 is 12 residues long. In germline, CDR1 is LNHNV, CDR2 YYDKDF (reference sequence).